Below are 14 T cell receptor beta chains sequenced from a single sample in a study of CD8 T cells in Susac syndrome. The RNA input was about 0.5 to 1 ug, and it was reverse transcribed with random hexamers. TCRdb recomputed calls from the immunoSEQ multiplex PCR reads with MiXCR, one row per CDR3 protein. The table lists 130,000 to 150,000 distinct CDR3 sequences, less than 95% of them singletons. Input material: CD4+ T cells from PBMCs. These TCRs come from a human donor in good health.

The chain employs TRBV6-1 and TRBJ2-5, with 11 bases lining up with TRBD2. V gave up 5 bases and J gave up 0 bases; unmatched junction bases: 8. CDR3 length: 17 amino acids. Germline V gives CDR1 MNHNS, CDR2 SASEGT. DNA of the CDR3: TGTGCCAGCAGTCTTCGGAGACTAGCGGGGAACCAAGAGACCCAGTACTTC. Translation gives CASSLRRLAGNQETQYF.

This sequence joins TRBV27 and TRBJ2-7; 8 nucleotides align to TRBD1. J gave up 4 bases and V 7 bases, and 9 bases lay outside the gene matches. CDR1 is MNHEY and CDR2 is SMNVEV in the germline V gene (reference sequence). The CDR3 has 14 amino acids. CDR3 nucleotides: TGTGCCAGCACTATCGGACAGGGTCTGTACGAGCAGTACTTC. Amino acid sequence: CASTIGQGLYEQYF.

V is TRBV28 and J is TRBJ2-4; possibly TRBD1 for D (7 bases). From germline, CDR1 is MDHEN and CDR2 SYDVKM. This CDR3 is 14 amino acids long. V was clipped by 6 bases and J by 10 bases, with 19 bases between them. The CDR3 reads CASSAFQGGRIQYF. DNA of the CDR3: TGTGCCAGCAGCGCCTTTCAGGGGGGCCGAATTCAGTACTTC.

CDR3: CASSPSRANTGELFF. The CDR3 nucleotides read TGTGCCAGCTCACCAAGCAGGGCGAACACCGGGGAGCTGTTTTTT. This rearrangement joins TRBV18 to TRBJ2-2; D perhaps matches TRBD1 (5 bases). The CDR3 length is 15 residues. Between the trimmed V and J ends, which lost 2 bases and 0 bases, there was a span of 7 bases. Per the germline V gene, CDR1 is KGHSH and CDR2 is LQKENI.

The gene calls are TRBV3-1 and TRBJ2-7; 9 positions agree with TRBD1. The V gene's germline CDR1 is LGHDT and CDR2 YNNKEL (reference sequence). V shed 4 bases and J 7 bases; nucleotides not matched to a gene: 11. CDR3 length: 15 amino acids. CDR3 in DNA: TGTGCCAGCAGCCGGCGGACAGGGGTGCTGGGAGAGCAGTACTTC. This encodes CASSRRTGVLGEQYF.

The chain is built from TRBV5-6 and TRBJ1-5; 8 nucleotides agree with TRBD1. Unmatched junction bases numbered 9, after V lost 4 bases and J lost 0 bases. There are 17 residues in the CDR3. Germline assignment: CDR1 SGHDT and CDR2 YYEEEE. The CDR3 region has the DNA TGTGCCAGCAGCCCTTGGACAGGGCCCTATAGCAATCAGCCCCAGCATTTT. This encodes CASSPWTGPYSNQPQHF.

CDR3 amino acids: CASRTDLGYNEQFF. CDR3 sequence (DNA): TGTGCCAGCAGGACAGACTTGGGCTACAATGAGCAGTTCTTC. V and J are TRBV6-6 and TRBJ2-1; tentative D call: TRBD1 (5 bases). This CDR3 spans 14 amino acids. CDR1 is MNHNY, CDR2 SVGAGI, per germline (reference sequence). With 6 bases removed from V and 3 bases from J, the gap between germline ends came to 12 bases.

The chain joins TRBV5-1 to TRBJ2-5; 7 bases align to TRBD2. Germline trimming cut 0 bases from V and 7 bases from J; bases unmatched to any gene: 9. The CDR3 is made up of 15 amino acids. Germline V CDR1 and CDR2: SGHRS, YFSETQ. The CDR3 here is CASSLEGGMDGTQYF. CDR3 DNA: TGCGCCAGCAGCTTGGAGGGAGGGATGGACGGGACCCAGTACTTC.

The CDR3 DNA follows: TGTGCCAGCAGTTCCTATCCACGGGACTTCCACTACGAGCAGTACTTC. Translated, it gives CASSSYPRDFHYEQYF. The chain combines TRBV6-2 or TRBV6-3 with TRBJ2-7; a weak D match, TRBD2 (6 bases). CDR3 length: 16 residues. V lost 4 bases, J lost 3 bases, and 19 bases lay in between. Germline CDR1 MNHEY, CDR2 SVGEGT.

The rearrangement links TRBV12-3 or TRBV12-4 to TRBJ2-1; 8 nucleotides match TRBD1. This CDR3 spans 14 amino acids. J was trimmed by 2 bases and V by 6 bases; bases with no gene match: 3. The CDR3 region is CASRPTGAYNEQFF. CDR3 nucleotides: TGTGCCAGCAGACCGACAGGGGCCTACAATGAGCAGTTCTTC.

The V gene is TRBV5-6, the J gene TRBJ1-1, with D tentatively TRBD1 (5 bases). CDR1 is SGHDT and CDR2 is YYEEEE in the germline V gene. Trimming cost V 1 base and J 3 bases, with 10 bases left between them. The length of the CDR3 is 14 residues. The CDR3 loop reads CASSLTGRDTEAFF. CDR3 sequence (DNA): TGTGCCAGCAGCTTGACGGGGCGCGACACTGAAGCTTTCTTT.

The chain uses TRBV29-1 and TRBJ1-2; 7 nucleotides agree with TRBD1. J gave up 7 bases and V 5 bases, and 7 bases lay outside the gene matches. The length of the CDR3 is 12 residues. CDR1 is SQVTM and CDR2 is ANQGSEA in the germline V gene. DNA for the CDR3: TGCAGCGTTCTAGACAGGGACCCTGGCTACACCTTC. Protein sequence: CSVLDRDPGYTF.

V usage is TRBV5-1 and J usage is TRBJ2-5; tentatively, D is TRBD2 (6 bases). Germline CDR1 is SGHRS and CDR2 is YFSETQ. V lost 4 bases to trimming and J lost 2 bases, with 24 bases between them. The CDR3 runs 18 residues. Here the CDR3 reads CASSPRGFGSVRQETQYF. CDR3 DNA sequence: TGCGCCAGCAGCCCCCGGGGTTTCGGGAGCGTACGGCAAGAGACCCAGTACTTC.

The V and J genes are TRBV9 and TRBJ2-7, with unresolved D. Looked up from germline, CDR1 is SGDLS and CDR2 is YYNGEE. The ends were cut back, 4 bases at V and 3 bases at J, with 14 bases in the middle. CDR3 length: 14 residues. This CDR3 reads CASSIDATGYEQYF. The CDR3 region has the DNA TGTGCCAGCAGCATTGACGCCACCGGCTACGAGCAGTACTTC.